This T cell receptor beta chain was retrieved from a study of graft-versus-host responses after intestinal transplantation. Across the whole study: The whole recipient group had anti-thymocyte globulin induction followed by tacrolimus and steroids for around 3 years.

Findings of the study overall: Peak GvH clone levels in circulation were associated with early post-transplant HvG declines. Detected in recipient marrow were GvH clones, some of which were first observed in ileum or blood.

Points on this clone: The antigen is undetermined.

The table came from immunoSEQ multiplex PCR; TCRdb's copy has only in-frame clones and leaves some out. This sample has tens of thousands of clones, with 94% found just once. The CDR3 spans 16 residues. Germline V lookup: CDR1 SGHDT, CDR2 YYEEEE. V gave up 4 bases and J gave up 1 base; unmatched junction bases: 8. This chain links TRBV5-6 with TRBJ2-4, with 7 positions matching TRBD2. The sequencing used unstimulated CD4+ T cells sorted from spleen or lymph node cells, collected before transplant. The TCR originated in a human donor who was the organ donor for an intestinal transplant. Here the CDR3 DNA reads TGTGCCAGCAGCCTCCTCGGGGGGACGGCCAAAAACATTCAGTACTTC. It is translated as CASSLLGGTAKNIQYF. The variable domain in full, completed from reference TRBV5-6 and TRBJ2-4, reads DAGVTQSPTHLIKTRGQQVTLRCSPKSGHDTVSWYQQALGQGPQFIFQYYEEEERQRGNFPDRFSGHQFPNYSSELNVNALLLGDSALYLCASSLLGGTAKNIQYFGAGTRLSVL.